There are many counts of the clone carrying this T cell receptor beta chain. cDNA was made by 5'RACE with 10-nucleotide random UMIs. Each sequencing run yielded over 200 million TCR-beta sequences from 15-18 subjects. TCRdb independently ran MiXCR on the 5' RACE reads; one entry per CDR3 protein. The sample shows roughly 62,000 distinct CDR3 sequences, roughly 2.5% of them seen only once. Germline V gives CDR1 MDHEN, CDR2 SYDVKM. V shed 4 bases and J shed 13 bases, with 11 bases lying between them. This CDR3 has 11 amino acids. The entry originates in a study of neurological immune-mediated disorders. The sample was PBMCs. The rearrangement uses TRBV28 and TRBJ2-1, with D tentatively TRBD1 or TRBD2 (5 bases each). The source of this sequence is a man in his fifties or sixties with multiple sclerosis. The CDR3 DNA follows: TGTGCCAGCAGTTGGGGGTGGGAACAGTTCTTC. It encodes CASSWGWEQFF.